The present entry profiles one T cell receptor (beta chain) with its context. This clonotype came up many times. The antigen it binds to is not known. Base qualities were left out, and no much larger clone turns up one base away. Read against the paper, the sample's treatment or condition label means: allogeneic hematopoietic cell transplantation with graft depleted of TCRalphabeta T cells and CD19 B cells. TCRalphabeta/CD19-depleted allogeneic hematopoietic cell grafts were given to the transplant recipients, all of whom were children. Including the terminal cysteine and phenylalanine, the CDR3 comprises 13 residues. Of the read, only the CDR3 DNA is kept; its 39 bases are in frame from base 1. From a lookup of the germline V gene (reference sequence), CDR1 and CDR2 are DFQATT and SNEGSKA. V drops 3 bases and J drops 7 bases, leaving 13 bases in between. This record belongs to a study of T-cell reconstitution after alpha-beta-depleted transplantation in children (dated by TCRdb to between 2015 and 2016). Concerning the study at large: Using TCR repertoire profiling, the study quantitatively followed how T-cell immune reconstitution unfolded in children after TCRalphabeta/CD19-depleted allogeneic hematopoietic cell transplantation. Study-wide conclusions, independent of this receptor: In some patients, the high TCRbeta diversity seen at day 60 was put down to recipient T cells and intrathymic progenitors that had survived conditioning. Hyperexpanded clone frequencies declined over subsequent months; after one year, T-cell counts and TCRbeta diversity were mostly attributed to newly produced T cells. Apparently early alphabetaT-cell count recovery about two months after transplant reportedly relied on only several hundred rapidly expanded clones derived from non-depleted graft cells.

Receptor amplification or capture employed PCR. For sequencing, an Illumina HiSeq 2500 was employed. Molecular barcoding was employed in the preparation of TCR libraries, with unique molecular identifiers being used to normalize TCRbeta repertoire quantification. Starting from the raw public reads, TCRdb applied fastp trimming at Q25, assembled clones with MiXCR and retained in-frame beta chains. Merged by CDR3 protein, the rows form single entries marked with the most common genes and DNA. The sample yields tens of thousands of distinct CDR3 sequences; 14% were counted once. The ten largest account for 25% to 30% of the sample.

This sequence uses TRBV20-1 and TRBJ1-5; there is no confident call for the D gene. The TCR originated in a male patient between 2 and 10 years old who had a stem cell transplant for acute lymphoblastic leukemia, so the T cells may come from the graft donor. Sequenced material: PBMCs, mostly from graft donor cells, taken 180 days after TCRalphabeta/CD19-depleted stem cell transplant. The DNA sequence is as follows: TGCAGTGCTAGGATCGGTGCATTGCAGCCCCAGCATTTT. The translation is CSARIGALQPQHF.